Shown below are 3 T cell receptor beta chains from a single sample sequenced in a study of blood T cell repertoires in COVID-19. TCRdb keeps only in-frame clones here, not all; method: immunoSEQ multiplex PCR. The sample lists 150,000 to 200,000 clones; approximately 86% were seen once. The sequenced material came from peripheral blood. The receptors were gathered from a man aged 50 or older with active or convalescent COVID-19.

V and J are TRBV7-2 and TRBJ1-1; D is unresolved. CDR3 length: 14 residues. V gave up 0 bases and J gave up 4 bases, with 9 bases separating them. Germline V gene data show CDR1 as SGHTA and CDR2 as FQGNSA. CDR3 protein: CASSLAEVATEAFF. In nucleotides, the CDR3 is TGTGCCAGCAGCTTAGCGGAGGTAGCCACTGAAGCTTTCTTT.

This chain joins TRBV7-7 and TRBJ2-1, with D maybe TRBD1 (6 bases). The ends were cut back, 6 bases at V and 9 bases at J, with 12 bases in the middle. From germline, CDR1 is SSHAT and CDR2 FNYEAQ (reference sequence). CDR3 length: 12 residues. In DNA, the CDR3 is TGTGCCAGCAGTACAGGGTTGGGTGAGCAGTTCTTC. Amino acids: CASSTGLGEQFF.

This clone was observed a handful of times. The CDR3 loop is CASSSTPGQENNQPQHF. The CDR3 bases are TGTGCCAGCAGTTCTACTCCGGGACAGGAGAACAATCAGCCCCAGCATTTT. This chain joins TRBV28 and TRBJ1-5; 8 bases match TRBD1. The CDR3 consists of 17 residues. Germline loops: CDR1 MDHEN, CDR2 SYDVKM. The junction had 11 bases not matched to a gene; V was cut back by 4 bases and J by 3 bases.